This TCR beta chain was sequenced for a study of CD8+ T cells in alopecia areata. Study in general: It was oral tofacitinib, at 5 to 10 mg twice daily, that treated patients received. General study findings and limits: TCR sharing was clearer in mice than between patients, perhaps partly owing to patient HLA diversity.

Germline CDR1 and CDR2: SEHNR and FQNEAQ (reference sequence). CDR3 size: 11 residues. Trimming took off 3 bases at V and 7 bases at J, with 3 bases between the two ends. The investigators collected lesional scalp punch biopsies and peripheral blood from alopecia areata patients. PBMCs served as the source from which CD4+ and CD8+ T cells were sorted. As concerns this clone: What it binds is unknown.

The authors extracted RNA and reverse transcribed it into cDNA as the sequencing template. Sequenced by immunoSEQ multiplex PCR; TCRdb stores in-frame clones only, minus some. The repertoire holds some 130,000 clones, with around 50% as singletons. The chain is built from TRBV7-9 and TRBJ2-2; D unclear. The source is a human donor with alopecia areata. Sequenced material: CD4+ T cells sorted from blood, taken at week 0. CDR3 residues: CASSFGGELFF. The CDR3 nucleotides are TGTGCCAGCAGCTTTGGCGGGGAGCTGTTTTTT.